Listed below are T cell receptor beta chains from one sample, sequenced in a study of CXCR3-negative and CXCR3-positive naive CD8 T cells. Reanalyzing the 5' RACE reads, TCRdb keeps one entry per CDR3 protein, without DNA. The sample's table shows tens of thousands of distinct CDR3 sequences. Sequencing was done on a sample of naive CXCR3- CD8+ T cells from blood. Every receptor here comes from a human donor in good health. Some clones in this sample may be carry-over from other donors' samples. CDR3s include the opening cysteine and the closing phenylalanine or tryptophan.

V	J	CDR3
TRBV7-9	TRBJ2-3	CASSDRGADTQYF
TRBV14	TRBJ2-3	CASSQDRFGPGDFDTQYF
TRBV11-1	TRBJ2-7	CASSPDFGSGYEQYF
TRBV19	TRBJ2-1	CASSRLAGEGEQFF
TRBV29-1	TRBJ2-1	CSADVDPLGEQFF
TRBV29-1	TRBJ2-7	CSVEDSALYSYEQYF
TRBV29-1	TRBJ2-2	CSVEWAGSRTGELFF
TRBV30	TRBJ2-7	CAWASQGYEQYF
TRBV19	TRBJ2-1	CASSTKRGTHNEQFF
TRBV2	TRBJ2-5	CASSAGDVLGETQYF
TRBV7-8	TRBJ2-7	CASSLDPLSYEQYF
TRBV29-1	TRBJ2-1	CSAKILTGTSGIPEQFF
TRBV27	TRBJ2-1	CASSYGGASEQFF
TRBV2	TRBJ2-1	CASSDWTEYNEQFF
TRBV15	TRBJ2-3	CATSREESARTGTQYF
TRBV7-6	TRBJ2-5	CASSWTSGPQETQYF
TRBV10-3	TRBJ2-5	CAISGLAGGYQETQYF
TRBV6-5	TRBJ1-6	CASSYRTENSPLHF
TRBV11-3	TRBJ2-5	CASSLAGAEETQYF
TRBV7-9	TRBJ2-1	CASSFLLGNEQFF
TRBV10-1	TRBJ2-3	CASSEGGNTDTQYF